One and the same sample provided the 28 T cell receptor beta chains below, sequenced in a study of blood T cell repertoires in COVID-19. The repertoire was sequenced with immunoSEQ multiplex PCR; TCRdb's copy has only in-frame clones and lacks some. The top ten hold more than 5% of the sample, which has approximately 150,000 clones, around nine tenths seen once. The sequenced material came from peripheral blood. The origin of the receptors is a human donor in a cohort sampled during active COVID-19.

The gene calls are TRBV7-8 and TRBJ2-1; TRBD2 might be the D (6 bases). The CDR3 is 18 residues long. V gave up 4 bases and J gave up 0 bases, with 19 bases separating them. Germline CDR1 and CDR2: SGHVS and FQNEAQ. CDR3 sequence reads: CASSWRATLGSSYNEQFF. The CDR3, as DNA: TGTGCCAGCAGCTGGAGGGCGACACTGGGGAGCTCCTACAATGAGCAGTTCTTC.

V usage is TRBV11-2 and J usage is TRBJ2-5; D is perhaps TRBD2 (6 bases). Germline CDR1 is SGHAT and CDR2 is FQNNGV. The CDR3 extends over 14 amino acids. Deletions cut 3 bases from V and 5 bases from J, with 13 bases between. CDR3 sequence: CASSFGRLEETQYF. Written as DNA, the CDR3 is TGTGCCAGCAGCTTTGGGAGACTAGAGGAGACCCAGTACTTC.

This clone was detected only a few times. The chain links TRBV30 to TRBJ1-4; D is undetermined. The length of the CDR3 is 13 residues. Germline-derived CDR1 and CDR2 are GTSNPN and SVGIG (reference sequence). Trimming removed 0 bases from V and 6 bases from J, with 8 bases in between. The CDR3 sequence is CAWSVRVDEKLFF. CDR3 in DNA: TGTGCCTGGAGTGTACGGGTGGATGAAAAACTGTTTTTT.

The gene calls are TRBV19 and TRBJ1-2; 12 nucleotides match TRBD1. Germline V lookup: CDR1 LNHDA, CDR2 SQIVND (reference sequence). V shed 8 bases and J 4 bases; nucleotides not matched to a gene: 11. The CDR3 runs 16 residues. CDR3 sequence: CASSRGTGGSLYGYTF. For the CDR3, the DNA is TGTGCCAGTTCCCGCGGGACAGGGGGCTCCCTCTATGGCTACACCTTC.

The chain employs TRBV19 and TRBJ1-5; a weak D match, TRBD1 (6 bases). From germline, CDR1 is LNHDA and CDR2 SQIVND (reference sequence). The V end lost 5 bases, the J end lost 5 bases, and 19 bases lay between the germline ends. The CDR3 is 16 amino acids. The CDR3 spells CASSGPWGGSDQPQHF. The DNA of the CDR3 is TGTGCCAGTAGTGGCCCCTGGGGGGGCTCAGATCAGCCCCAGCATTTT.

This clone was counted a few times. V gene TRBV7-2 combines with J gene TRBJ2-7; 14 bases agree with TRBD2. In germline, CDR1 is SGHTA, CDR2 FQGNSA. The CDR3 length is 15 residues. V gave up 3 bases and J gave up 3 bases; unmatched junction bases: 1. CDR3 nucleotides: TGTGCCAGCAGCTTGGGGACTAGCGGGGGCTACGAGCAGTACTTC. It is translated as CASSLGTSGGYEQYF.

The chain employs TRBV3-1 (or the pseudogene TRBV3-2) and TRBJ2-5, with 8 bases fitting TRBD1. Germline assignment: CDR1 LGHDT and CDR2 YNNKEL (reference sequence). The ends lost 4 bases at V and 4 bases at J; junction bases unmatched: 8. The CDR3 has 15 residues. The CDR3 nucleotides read TGTGCCAGCAGCCCTGGACAGGGTGGACGAGAGACCCAGTACTTC. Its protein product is CASSPGQGGRETQYF.

The CDR3 coding sequence is TGTGCCAGCAGTTCGGGGGGGCCGTTCTTC. Its protein is CASSSGGPFF. The J gene is TRBJ2-1, the V gene TRBV5-4; 8 nucleotides match TRBD2. The ends lost 5 bases at V and 15 bases at J; junction bases unmatched: 4. The CDR3 sequence is 10 residues long. The V gene's germline CDR1 is SGHNT and CDR2 YYREEE (reference sequence). The full variable domain, in which reference TRBV5-4 and TRBJ2-1 provide the parts outside the CDR3, is ETGVTQSPTHLIKTRGQQVTLRCSSQSGHNTVSWYQQALGQGPQFIFQYYREEENGRGNFPPRFSGLQFPNYSSELNVNALELDDSALYLCASSSGGPFFGPGTRLTVL.

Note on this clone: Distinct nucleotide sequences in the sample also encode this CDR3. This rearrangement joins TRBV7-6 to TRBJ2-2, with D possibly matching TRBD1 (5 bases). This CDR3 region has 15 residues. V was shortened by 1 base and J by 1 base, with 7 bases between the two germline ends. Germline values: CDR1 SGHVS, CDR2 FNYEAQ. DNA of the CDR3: TGTGCCAGCAGCTTAGTCACAGGGAACACCGGGGAGCTGTTTTTT. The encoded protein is CASSLVTGNTGELFF.

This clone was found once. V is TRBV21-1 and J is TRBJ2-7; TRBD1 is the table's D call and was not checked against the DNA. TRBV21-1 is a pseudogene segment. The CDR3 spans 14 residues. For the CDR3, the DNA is TGTGCCAGCAGCAAATTGGGCCGATCCTACGAGCAGTACTTC. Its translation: CASSKLGRSYEQYF.

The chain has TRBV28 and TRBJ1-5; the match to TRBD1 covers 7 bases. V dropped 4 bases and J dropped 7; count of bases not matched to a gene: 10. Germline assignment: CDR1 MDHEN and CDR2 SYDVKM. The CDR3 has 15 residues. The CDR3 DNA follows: TGTGCCAGCAGTTGGGCCGCGACAGGGTTACAGCCCCAGCATTTT. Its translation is CASSWAATGLQPQHF. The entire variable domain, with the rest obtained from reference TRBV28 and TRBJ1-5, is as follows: DVKVTQSSRYLVKRTGEKVFLECVQDMDHENMFWYRQDPGLGLRLIYFSYDVKMKEKGDIPEGYSVSREKKERFSLILESASTNQTSMYLCASSWAATGLQPQHFGDGTRLSIL.

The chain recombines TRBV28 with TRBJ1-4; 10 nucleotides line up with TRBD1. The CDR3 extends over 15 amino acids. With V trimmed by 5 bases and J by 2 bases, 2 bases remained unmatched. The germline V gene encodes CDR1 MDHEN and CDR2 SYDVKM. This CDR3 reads CASSRTGGTNEKLFF. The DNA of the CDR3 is TGTGCCAGCAGTCGGACAGGGGGTACTAATGAAAAACTGTTTTTT.

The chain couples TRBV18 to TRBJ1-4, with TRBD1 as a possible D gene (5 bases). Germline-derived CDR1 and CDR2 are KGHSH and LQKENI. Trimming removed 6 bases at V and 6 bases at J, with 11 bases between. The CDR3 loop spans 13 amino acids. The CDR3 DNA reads TGTGCCAGCTCGCAGGGAGGGGATGAAAAACTGTTTTTT. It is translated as CASSQGGDEKLFF.

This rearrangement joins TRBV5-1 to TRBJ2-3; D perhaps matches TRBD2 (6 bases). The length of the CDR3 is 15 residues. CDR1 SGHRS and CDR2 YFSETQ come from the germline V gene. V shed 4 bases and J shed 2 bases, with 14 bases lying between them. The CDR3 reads CASSLVSGDTDTQYF. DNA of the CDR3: TGCGCCAGCAGCCTCGTTAGCGGAGACACAGATACGCAGTATTTT.

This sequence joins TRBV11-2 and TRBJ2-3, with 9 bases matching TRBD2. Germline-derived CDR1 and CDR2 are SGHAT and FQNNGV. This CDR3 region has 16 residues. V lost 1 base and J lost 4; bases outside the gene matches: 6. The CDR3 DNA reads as TGTGCCAGCAGCTTAGCTAGCGGGATCGTGGCAGATACGCAGTATTTT. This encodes CASSLASGIVADTQYF. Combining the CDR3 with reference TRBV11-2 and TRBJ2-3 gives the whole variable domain EAGVAQSPRYKIIEKRQSVAFWCNPISGHATLYWYQQILGQGPKLLIQFQNNGVVDDSQLPKDRFSAERLKGVDSTLKIQPAKLEDSAVYLCASSLASGIVADTQYFGPGTRLTVL.

The DNA for the CDR3 is TGTGCCAGCAGTGCCTTAGGGGGACAGAGGAGCTCCTACGAGCAGTACTTC. It specifies CASSALGGQRSSYEQYF. The chain is built from TRBV21-1 and TRBJ2-7; the table's D call, TRBD1, was not checked against the DNA. TRBV21-1 is given as a pseudogene. This CDR3 has 17 residues.

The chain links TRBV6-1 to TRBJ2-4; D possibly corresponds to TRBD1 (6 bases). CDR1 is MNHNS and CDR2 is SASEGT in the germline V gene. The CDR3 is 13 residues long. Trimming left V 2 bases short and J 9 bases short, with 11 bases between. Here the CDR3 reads CASSELGRGIQYF. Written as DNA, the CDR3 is TGTGCCAGCAGTGAATTGGGCAGGGGCATTCAGTACTTC.

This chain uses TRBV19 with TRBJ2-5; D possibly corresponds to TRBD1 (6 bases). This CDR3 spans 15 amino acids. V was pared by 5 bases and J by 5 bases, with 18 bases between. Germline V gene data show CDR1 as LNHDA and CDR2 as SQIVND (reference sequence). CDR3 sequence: CASSVQQGRGETQYF. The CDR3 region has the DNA TGTGCCAGTAGTGTGCAACAGGGTCGAGGGGAGACCCAGTACTTC. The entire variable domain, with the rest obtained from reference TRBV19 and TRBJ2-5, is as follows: DGGITQSPKYLFRKEGQNVTLSCEQNLNHDAMYWYRQDPGQGLRLIYYSQIVNDFQKGDIAEGYSVSREKKESFPLTVTSAQKNPTAFYLCASSVQQGRGETQYFGPGTRLLVL.

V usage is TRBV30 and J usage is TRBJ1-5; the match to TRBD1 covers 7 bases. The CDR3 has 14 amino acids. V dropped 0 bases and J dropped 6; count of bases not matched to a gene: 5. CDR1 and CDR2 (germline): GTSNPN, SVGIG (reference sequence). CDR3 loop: CAWSVRGGGQPQHF. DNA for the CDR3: TGTGCCTGGAGTGTAAGAGGGGGCGGTCAGCCCCAGCATTTT. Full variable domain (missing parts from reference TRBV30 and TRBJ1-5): SQTIHQWPATLVQPVGSPLSLECTVEGTSNPNLYWYRQAAGRGLQLLFYSVGIGQISSEVPQNLSASRPQDRQFILSSKKLLLSDSGFYLCAWSVRGGGQPQHFGDGTRLSIL.

The CDR3 is CAISDSDTQYF. The CDR3 nucleotides are TGTGCCATCAGTGACTCGGATACGCAGTATTTT. V usage is TRBV10-3 and J usage is TRBJ2-3; D ambiguous. Germline values: CDR1 ENHRY, CDR2 SYGVKD. This CDR3 has 11 amino acids. V lost 3 bases, J lost 6 bases, and 4 bases lay in between.

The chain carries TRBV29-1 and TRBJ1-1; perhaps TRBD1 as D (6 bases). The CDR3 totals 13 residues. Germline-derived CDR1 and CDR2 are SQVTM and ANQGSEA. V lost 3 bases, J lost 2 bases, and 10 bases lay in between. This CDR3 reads CSVDRGDNTEAFF. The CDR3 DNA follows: TGCAGCGTTGACAGGGGCGATAACACTGAAGCTTTCTTT.

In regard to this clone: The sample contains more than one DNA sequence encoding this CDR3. The CDR3 bases are TGTGCCAGCAGCTTAGGAGGGCCAGGCGAGCAGTACTTC. This gives the protein CASSLGGPGEQYF. The chain recombines TRBV7-6 with TRBJ2-7; perhaps TRBD2 as D (5 bases). The CDR3 has 13 residues. The germline V and J ends were trimmed by 1 base and 6 bases, with 10 bases remaining between them. Germline loops: CDR1 SGHVS, CDR2 FNYEAQ.

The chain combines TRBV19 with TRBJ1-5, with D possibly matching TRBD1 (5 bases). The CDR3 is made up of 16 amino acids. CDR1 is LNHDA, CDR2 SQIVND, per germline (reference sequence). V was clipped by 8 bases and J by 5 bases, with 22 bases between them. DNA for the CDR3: TGTGCCAGTCAATATTTTCGGGGGGAATCGTATCAGCCCCAGCATTTT. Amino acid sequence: CASQYFRGESYQPQHF.

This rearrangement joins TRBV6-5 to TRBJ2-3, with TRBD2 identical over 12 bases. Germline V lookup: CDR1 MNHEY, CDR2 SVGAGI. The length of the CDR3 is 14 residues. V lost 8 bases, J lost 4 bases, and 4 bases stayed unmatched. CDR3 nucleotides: TGTGCCAGCCAGACTAGCGGGAGAGCAGATACGCAGTATTTT. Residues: CASQTSGRADTQYF.

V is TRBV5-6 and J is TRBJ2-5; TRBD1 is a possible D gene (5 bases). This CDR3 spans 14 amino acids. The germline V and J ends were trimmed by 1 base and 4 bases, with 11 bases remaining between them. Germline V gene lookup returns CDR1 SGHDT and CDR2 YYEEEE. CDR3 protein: CASSLRQGLETQYF. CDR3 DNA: TGTGCCAGCAGCTTGAGGCAGGGTTTAGAGACCCAGTACTTC.

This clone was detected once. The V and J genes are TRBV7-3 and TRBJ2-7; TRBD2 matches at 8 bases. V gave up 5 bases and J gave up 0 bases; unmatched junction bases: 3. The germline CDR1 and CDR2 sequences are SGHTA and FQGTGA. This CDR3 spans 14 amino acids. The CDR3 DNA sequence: TGTGCCAGCAGCCGAGCGGGAGACTCCTACGAGCAGTACTTC. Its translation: CASSRAGDSYEQYF.

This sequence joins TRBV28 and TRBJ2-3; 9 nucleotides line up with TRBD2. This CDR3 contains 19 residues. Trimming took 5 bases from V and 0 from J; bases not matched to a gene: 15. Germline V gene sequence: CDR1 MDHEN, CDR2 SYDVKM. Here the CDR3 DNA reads TGTGCCAGCAGTCTCCGCCTAGCGGGGAGGACGACCAGCACAGATACGCAGTATTTT. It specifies CASSLRLAGRTTSTDTQYF.

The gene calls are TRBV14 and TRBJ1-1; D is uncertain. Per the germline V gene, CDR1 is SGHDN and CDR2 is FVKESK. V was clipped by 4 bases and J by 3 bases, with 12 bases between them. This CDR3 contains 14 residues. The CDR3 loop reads CASSRNLRYTEAFF. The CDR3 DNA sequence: TGTGCCAGCAGCCGAAATCTGAGGTACACTGAAGCTTTCTTT.